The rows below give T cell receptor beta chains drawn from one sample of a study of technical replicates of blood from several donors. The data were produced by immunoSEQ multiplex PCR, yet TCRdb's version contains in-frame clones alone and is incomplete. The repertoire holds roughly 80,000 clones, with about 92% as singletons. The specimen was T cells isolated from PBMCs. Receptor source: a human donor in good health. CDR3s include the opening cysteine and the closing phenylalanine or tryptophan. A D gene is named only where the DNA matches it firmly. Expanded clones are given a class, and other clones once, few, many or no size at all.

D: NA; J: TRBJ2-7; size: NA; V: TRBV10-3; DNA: TGTGCCATCAGTGAGGGGGCGACCTACGAGCAGTACTTC; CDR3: CAISEGATYEQYF
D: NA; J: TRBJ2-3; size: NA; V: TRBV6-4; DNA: TGTGCCAGCCGTGCAAGCGGTTCGGATACGCAGTATTTT; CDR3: CASRASGSDTQYF
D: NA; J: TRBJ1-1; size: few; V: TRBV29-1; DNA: TGCAGCGTTACCCCGAGGGTAAGCGCTGAAGCTTTCTTT; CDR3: CSVTPRVSAEAFF
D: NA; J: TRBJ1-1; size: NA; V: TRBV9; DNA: TGTGCCAGCAGCGTAGATCGGGGTGGGAACACTGAAGCTTTCTTT; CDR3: CASSVDRGGNTEAFF
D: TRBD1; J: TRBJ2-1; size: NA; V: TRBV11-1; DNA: TGTGCCAGCAGCCCCGGGACAGGAACCTACAATGAGCAGTTCTTC; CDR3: CASSPGTGTYNEQFF
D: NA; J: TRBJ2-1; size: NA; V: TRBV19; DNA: TGTGCCACATCTGACAGGGTGGTATCGGAGGGCAATGAGCAGTTCTTC; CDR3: CATSDRVVSEGNEQFF
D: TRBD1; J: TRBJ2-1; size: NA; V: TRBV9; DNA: TGTGCCAGCAGCGGTGGACAGGCCAATGAGCAGTTCTTC; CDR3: CASSGGQANEQFF
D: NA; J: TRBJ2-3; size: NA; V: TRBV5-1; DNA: TGCGCCAGCAGCTTTTATAGTGGTTCGGATACGCAGTATTTT; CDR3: CASSFYSGSDTQYF
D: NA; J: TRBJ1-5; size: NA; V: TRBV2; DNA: TGTGCCAGCACTGAACCAGGGTTATGGGGTCAGCCCCAGCATTTT; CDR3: CASTEPGLWGQPQHF
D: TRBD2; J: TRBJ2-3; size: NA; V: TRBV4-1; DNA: TGCGCCAGCAGCCCTAGCGGGAGATCAGATACGCAGTATTTT; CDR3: CASSPSGRSDTQYF
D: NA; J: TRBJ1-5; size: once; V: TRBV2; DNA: TGTGCCAGCCAGAACGTCAATCAGCCCCAGCATTTT; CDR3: CASQNVNQPQHF
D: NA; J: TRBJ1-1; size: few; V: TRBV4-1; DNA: TGCGCCAGCAGCCAAGATGCCAGACAGAACACTGAAGCTTTCTTT; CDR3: CASSQDARQNTEAFF
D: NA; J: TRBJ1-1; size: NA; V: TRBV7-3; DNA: TGTGCCAGCAGCTTAAATAGGGGCACTGAAGCTTTCTTT; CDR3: CASSLNRGTEAFF
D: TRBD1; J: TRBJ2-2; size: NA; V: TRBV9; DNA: TGTGCCAGCAGCCTTGAGGGGGCAGGCACCGGGGAGCTGTTTTTT; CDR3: CASSLEGAGTGELFF
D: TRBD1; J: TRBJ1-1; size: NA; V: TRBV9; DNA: TGTGCCAGCAGCCGGGACAGGGGGTATTACACTGAAGCTTTCTTT; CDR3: CASSRDRGYYTEAFF
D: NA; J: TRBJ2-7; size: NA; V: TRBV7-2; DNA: TGTGCCAGCAGCCGTAGGAGGGGGCTCTACGAGCAGTACTTC; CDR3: CASSRRRGLYEQYF
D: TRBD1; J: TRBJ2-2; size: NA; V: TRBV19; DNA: TGTGCCAGTATAGAGGGGGCCAAAGGTACCGGGGAGCTGTTTTTT; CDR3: CASIEGAKGTGELFF
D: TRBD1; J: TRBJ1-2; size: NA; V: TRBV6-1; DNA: TGTGCCAGCAGTGATCCCAGGGGGCGCGGGGATGGCTACACCTTC; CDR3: CASSDPRGRGDGYTF
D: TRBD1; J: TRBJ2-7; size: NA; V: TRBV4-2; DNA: TGTGCCAGCAGCCAAGTTGAGGGACAGAGCTACTACGAGCAGTACTTC; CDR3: CASSQVEGQSYYEQYF
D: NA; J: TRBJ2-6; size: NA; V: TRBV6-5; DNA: TGTGCCAGCAATCCGGACGGGAGGGCCAACGTCCTGACTTTC; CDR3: CASNPDGRANVLTF
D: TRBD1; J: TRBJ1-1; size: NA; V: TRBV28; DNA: TGTGCCAGCACTGGGACAGGCGGAACTGAAGCTTTCTTT; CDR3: CASTGTGGTEAFF
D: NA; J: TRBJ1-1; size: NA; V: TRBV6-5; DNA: TGTGCCAGCAGTTACGCAGGGCTTGAAGCTTTCTTT; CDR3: CASSYAGLEAFF
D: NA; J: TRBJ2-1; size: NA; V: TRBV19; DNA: TGTGCCAGCGGGAACCTCTTCAATGAGCAGTTCTTC; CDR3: CASGNLFNEQFF
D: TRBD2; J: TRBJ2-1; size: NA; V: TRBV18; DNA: TGTGCCAGCTCACCAAGAGCGGGATTTGTAGAGCAGTTCTTC; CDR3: CASSPRAGFVEQFF
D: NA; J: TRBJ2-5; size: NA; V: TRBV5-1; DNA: TGCGCCAGCAGCTTGGGACTGGATCAAGAGACCCAGTACTTC; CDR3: CASSLGLDQETQYF
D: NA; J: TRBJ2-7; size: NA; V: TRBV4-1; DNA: TGCGCCAGCAGCCAACTAGTAAGCTCCTACGAGCAGTACTTC; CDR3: CASSQLVSSYEQYF
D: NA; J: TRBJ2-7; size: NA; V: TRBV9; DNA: TGTGCCAGCAGCGTAGAGAGACAGGTATACGAGCAGTACTTC; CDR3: CASSVERQVYEQYF
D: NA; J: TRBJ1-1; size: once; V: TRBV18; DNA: TGTGCCAGCTCACTCCCTGGCTACACTGAAGCTTTCTTT; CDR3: CASSLPGYTEAFF
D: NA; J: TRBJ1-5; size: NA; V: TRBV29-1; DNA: TGCAGCGTTGAGATGGGACTCAATCAGCCCCAGCATTTT; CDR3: CSVEMGLNQPQHF
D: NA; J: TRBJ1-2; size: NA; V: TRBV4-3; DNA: TGCGCCAGCAGCCGGGATGAAAGGGGGACTAACTATGGCTACACCTTC; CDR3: CASSRDERGTNYGYTF
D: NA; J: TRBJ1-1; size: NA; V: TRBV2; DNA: TGTGCCGCCCAGGGGAACACTGAAGCTTTCTTT; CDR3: CAAQGNTEAFF
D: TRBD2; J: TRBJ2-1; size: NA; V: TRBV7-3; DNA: TGTGCCAGCAGTTTACGACGACTAGCGCCATACAATGAGCAGTTCTTC; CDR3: CASSLRRLAPYNEQFF
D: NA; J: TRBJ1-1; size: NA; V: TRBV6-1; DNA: TGTGCCAGCAGTTATCCTTGGGAGGCTGAAGCTTTCTTT; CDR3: CASSYPWEAEAFF
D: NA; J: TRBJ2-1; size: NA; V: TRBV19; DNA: TGTGCCAGTAGTATACCCTATGAGCAGTTCTTC; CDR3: CASSIPYEQFF
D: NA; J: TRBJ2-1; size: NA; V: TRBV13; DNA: TGTGCCAGCAGCTCCTTGCGGGAATGGTCGTTCTTC; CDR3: CASSSLREWSFF
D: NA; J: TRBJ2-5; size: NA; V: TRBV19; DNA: TGTGCCAGTAGTATAGGCCACCGGGAGACCCAGTACTTC; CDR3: CASSIGHRETQYF
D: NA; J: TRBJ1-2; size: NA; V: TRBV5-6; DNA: TGTGCCAGCAGCTTGTCACAGGGCTATGGCTACACCTTC; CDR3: CASSLSQGYGYTF
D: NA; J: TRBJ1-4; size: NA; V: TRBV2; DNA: TGTGCCAGCCGACTACTTGCAACTAATGAAAAACTGTTTTTT; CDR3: CASRLLATNEKLFF
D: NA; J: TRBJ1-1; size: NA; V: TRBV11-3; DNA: TGTGCCAGCAGCTTGGGGGCCTCGAGCACTGAAGCTTTCTTT; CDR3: CASSLGASSTEAFF
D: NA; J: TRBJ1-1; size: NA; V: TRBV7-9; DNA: TGTGCCAGCAGCCAAGCATTCGTTGGACAGACCACTGAAGCTTTCTTT; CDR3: CASSQAFVGQTTEAFF